This T cell receptor (beta chain) was identified during a study of T cells expressing NK-cell markers. Whole-study context: Serological testing identified seven of the eight sequenced donors as HCMV-seropositive and one as seronegative.

For each CDR3 protein, TCRdb gives one entry from its re-call of the 5' RACE reads, without DNA. The specimen's table records roughly 420,000 distinct CDR3 sequences. The study, taken as a whole, reports: Similarly, these clonotypes led the CD3+CD56-NKG2C+ fraction as well in several donors.

Concerning this clonotype itself: Antigen unknown.

Germline V gene lookup returns CDR1 SGHRS and CDR2 YFSETQ. The length of the CDR3 is 13 residues. The chain combines TRBV5-1 with TRBJ2-7. The sequenced sample was blood T cells: a sorted CD56 or NKG2C T cell subset, CD4+ or CD8+ T cells, or bulk PBMC T cells (not recorded which). The source of this sequence is a woman aged 18 to 75 in good health. CDR3 sequence: CASSLAGQDEQYF.